One TCR beta chain is described in this entry. This specimen comes from a study of blood T cell repertoires in COVID-19. In the study overall: Samples representing acute and convalescent COVID-19 were sourced from the United States, Italy and Spain. PBMCs, B-cell-depleted T cells, or T cells provided the cDNA or gDNA that made up the material.

Original processing notes: By means of reference gene primer amplification, nucleated cell counts were estimated. Generated by immunoSEQ multiplex PCR, the TCRdb table keeps only in-frame clones and is missing some. Clonal size and the V and J genes are those of that table, whereas D and trimming came from the DNA. The sample includes 200,000 or so clones, 65% to 85% seen only once; the top ten take roughly 5%. CDR3 length equals 15 residues. V lost 4 bases and J 0 bases, leaving 12 bases between the germline ends. The germline V gene has CDR1 LGHDT and CDR2 YNNKEL (reference sequence). The chain carries TRBV3-1 (or the pseudogene TRBV3-2) and TRBJ1-2; D gene unclear. The TCR comes from a woman aged 25 to 45 with acute or convalescent COVID-19. The sample consisted of peripheral blood. CDR3 in DNA: TGTGCCAGCAGCCCAGCCTGGGCTACTAACTATGGCTACACCTTC. It specifies CASSPAWATNYGYTF.